This TCR beta chain originates from a study of T-cell reconstitution after alpha-beta-depleted transplantation in children. The germline CDR1 and CDR2 sequences are GTSNPN and SVGIG (reference sequence). Deletions cut 3 bases from V and 1 base from J, with 12 bases between. This CDR3 has 14 residues. This clonotype was picked up one time. As it was prepared, the TCRbeta library received unique molecular identifiers. TCRdb independently ran MiXCR on the PCR reads; one entry per CDR3 protein. Among 400,000 to 500,000 distinct CDR3 sequences, roughly 10% were seen once, and the ten largest hold 5% to 6.5%.

The rearrangement links TRBV30 to TRBJ2-5, with a possible D match to TRBD1 (6 bases). The source was PBMCs from the stem cell graft donor, collected from the stem cell graft. The source is a human donor who donated a stem cell graft to a child with acute myeloid leukemia. CDR3: CAWRGGQFQETQYF. The CDR3 DNA is TGTGCCTGGAGGGGCGGACAGTTCCAAGAGACCCAGTACTTC. Drawing the rest from reference TRBV30 and TRBJ2-5, the complete variable domain is SQTIHQWPATLVQPVGSPLSLECTVEGTSNPNLYWYRQAAGRGLQLLFYSVGIGQISSEVPQNLSASRPQDRQFILSSKKLLLSDSGFYLCAWRGGQFQETQYFGPGTRLLVL.